The 20 T cell receptor beta chains reported below all come from one sample, sequenced in a study of blood T cell repertoires in COVID-19. TCRdb's copy holds only in-frame clones and misses some; the assay was immunoSEQ multiplex PCR. The repertoire holds roughly 410,000 clones, 87% seen once, with 2.3% in the top ten. The sequencing sample was made of peripheral blood. These receptors were obtained from a woman aged 55-70 years with COVID-19, enrolled during active disease.

The chain employs TRBV5-1 and TRBJ1-1; D might be TRBD1 (5 bases). The CDR3 extends over 17 amino acids. Trimming left V 0 bases short and J 6 bases short, with 21 bases between. CDR1 and CDR2 (germline): SGHRS, YFSETQ. CDR3 sequence reads: CASSLALSQGGGAEAFF. The CDR3 region has the DNA TGCGCCAGCAGCTTGGCCTTATCTCAGGGAGGTGGTGCTGAAGCTTTCTTT.

V gene TRBV7-9 combines with J gene TRBJ2-7; no clear D gene. The CDR3 runs to 13 residues. CDR1 is SEHNR and CDR2 is FQNEAQ in the germline V gene (reference sequence). V lost 3 bases, J lost 0 bases, and 6 bases lay in between. CDR3 DNA: TGTGCCAGCAGCTTGTTCGGCTCCTACGAGCAGTACTTC. Residues: CASSLFGSYEQYF.

A single count supports this clone. The CDR3 DNA follows: TGTGCCAGCAGCCGAGACAGGGATGTACATCAGCCCCAGCATTTT. This encodes CASSRDRDVHQPQHF. The gene calls are TRBV9 and TRBJ1-5, with 7 bases lining up with TRBD1. The V gene's germline CDR1 is SGDLS and CDR2 YYNGEE. V gave up 4 bases and J gave up 5 bases; unmatched junction bases: 9. CDR3 size: 15 residues.

V gene TRBV6-5 combines with J gene TRBJ1-2; the D is unclear. V lost 2 bases to trimming and J lost 8 bases, with 18 bases between them. In germline, CDR1 is MNHEY, CDR2 SVGAGI. This CDR3 is 15 amino acids long. The CDR3 loop reads CASSYLQTVPSGYTF. CDR3 DNA sequence: TGTGCCAGCAGTTACCTTCAGACTGTCCCCTCGGGCTACACCTTC.

This chain links TRBV5-1 with TRBJ2-7, with 9 positions matching TRBD1. J lost 6 bases, V lost 4 bases, and 11 bases had no gene match. This CDR3 has 15 residues. The germline V gene encodes CDR1 SGHRS and CDR2 YFSETQ. The CDR3 region has the DNA TGCGCCAGCAGCCTCCCCGGGACAGGGCAATTCGAGCAGTACTTC. The encoded protein is CASSLPGTGQFEQYF.

The chain couples TRBV6-2 or TRBV6-3 to TRBJ2-1; D remains ambiguous. V lost 6 bases to trimming and J lost 6 bases, with 18 bases between them. This CDR3 is built from 15 residues. CDR1 is MNHEY, CDR2 SVGEGT, per germline. In nucleotides, the CDR3 is TGTGCCAGCAGCAAAGGTCGGGTCAGTAGCAATGAGCAGTTCTTC. Residues: CASSKGRVSSNEQFF.

This sequence joins TRBV19 and TRBJ1-1; D remains ambiguous. V lost 6 bases to trimming and J lost 2 bases, with 10 bases between them. This CDR3 has 13 amino acids. Germline loops: CDR1 LNHDA, CDR2 SQIVND (reference sequence). The CDR3, as DNA: TGTGCCAGTAGACTCGTGCTAAACACTGAAGCTTTCTTT. Translating it yields CASRLVLNTEAFF. Filled out from reference TRBV19 and TRBJ1-1, the complete variable domain reads DGGITQSPKYLFRKEGQNVTLSCEQNLNHDAMYWYRQDPGQGLRLIYYSQIVNDFQKGDIAEGYSVSREKKESFPLTVTSAQKNPTAFYLCASRLVLNTEAFFGQGTRLTVV.

The CDR3 region has the DNA TGTGCCAGCTCACCAACCACAGGGGTTGGCTACACCTTC. Its translation is CASSPTTGVGYTF. The genes are TRBV18 and TRBJ1-2, with 7 bases aligning to TRBD1. V shed 2 bases and J 7 bases; nucleotides not matched to a gene: 4. Germline CDR1 and CDR2: KGHSH and LQKENI. The CDR3 has 13 amino acids.

This clone came up once. V usage is TRBV5-1 and J usage is TRBJ2-7; 7 bases match TRBD1. J lost 5 bases, V lost 6 bases, and 14 bases had no gene match. Germline V gene sequence: CDR1 SGHRS, CDR2 YFSETQ. There are 15 residues in the CDR3. The CDR3 DNA reads TGCGCCAGCAAGCCTTTAGAACAGGGGAGCCACGAGCAGTACTTC. Protein: CASKPLEQGSHEQYF.

As for this clone: The sample contains more than one DNA sequence encoding this CDR3. The chain links TRBV5-4 to TRBJ1-1; D may be TRBD1 (6 bases). V lost 2 bases, J lost 5 bases, and 10 bases lay in between. CDR1 is SGHNT, CDR2 YYREEE, per germline (reference sequence). The CDR3 extends over 13 amino acids. The CDR3 loop is CASSLGGGTEAFF. DNA of the CDR3: TGTGCCAGCAGCTTAGGGGGGGGAACTGAAGCTTTCTTT. The full variable domain, in which reference TRBV5-4 and TRBJ1-1 provide the parts outside the CDR3, is ETGVTQSPTHLIKTRGQQVTLRCSSQSGHNTVSWYQQALGQGPQFIFQYYREEENGRGNFPPRFSGLQFPNYSSELNVNALELDDSALYLCASSLGGGTEAFFGQGTRLTVV.

The chain has TRBV6-5 and TRBJ1-1; no reliable D call. Germline V gene data show CDR1 as MNHEY and CDR2 as SVGAGI. Trimming took off 4 bases at V and 0 bases at J, with 6 bases between the two ends. CDR3 size: 13 residues. CDR3 DNA sequence: TGTGCCAGCAGTTCCGTTTTGAACACTGAAGCTTTCTTT. Residues: CASSSVLNTEAFF.

The gene calls are TRBV10-3 and TRBJ1-3; 8 positions match TRBD1. Germline V gives CDR1 ENHRY, CDR2 SYGVKD. With 6 bases clipped from V and 4 bases from J, the junction kept 11 bases outside the gene matches. The CDR3 consists of 16 residues. In DNA form, the CDR3 reads TGTGCCATCAGACTCCCGGACAGGGCCGGAGGAAACACCATATATTTT. Translated: CAIRLPDRAGGNTIYF.

This clone was counted a few times. The V gene is TRBV6-1, the J gene TRBJ1-6, with 8 bases matching TRBD1. The CDR3 is 17 amino acids. CDR1 is MNHNS, CDR2 SASEGT, per germline. V lost 1 base to trimming and J lost 5 bases; unmatched junction nucleotides: 7. The CDR3 loop reads CASSEVRTGSNNSPLHF. CDR3 in DNA: TGTGCCAGCAGTGAAGTGCGGACAGGGAGTAATAATTCACCCCTCCACTTT.

This rearrangement joins TRBV3-1 (or the pseudogene TRBV3-2) to TRBJ2-5, with 9 positions matching TRBD2. V shed 0 bases and J 1 base; nucleotides not matched to a gene: 9. The CDR3 runs to 18 residues. Looked up from germline, CDR1 is LGHDT and CDR2 is YNNKEL (reference sequence). DNA of the CDR3: TGTGCCAGCAGCCAAGATCTGGGGCGGGGGGGGACCCAAGAGACCCAGTACTTC. This gives the protein CASSQDLGRGGTQETQYF.

On this clone: The sample carries other DNA sequences with the same CDR3. The V gene is TRBV10-3, the J gene TRBJ1-1, with D perhaps TRBD1 (6 bases). The CDR3 runs 15 residues. Germline assignment: CDR1 ENHRY and CDR2 SYGVKD. V was cut by 0 bases and J by 1 base, with 9 bases left in between. CDR3 DNA sequence: TGTGCCATCAGTGAGTCGGACAGAACGAACACTGAAGCTTTCTTT. Translating it yields CAISESDRTNTEAFF.

The CDR3 nucleotides are TGTGCCAGCAGCGACTCCGACAGGGAACTCTTTCTAGTAGGCCAGCCCCAGCATTTT. This encodes CASSDSDRELFLVGQPQHF. The chain links TRBV9 to TRBJ1-5, with 7 bases aligning to TRBD1. The ends lost 3 bases at V and 7 bases at J; junction bases unmatched: 22. The germline gives CDR1 SGDLS, CDR2 YYNGEE. The CDR3 totals 19 residues.

The rearrangement joins TRBV6-1 to TRBJ1-2; D might be TRBD1 (6 bases). V gave up 2 bases and J gave up 0 bases, with 10 bases separating them. CDR3 size: 15 residues. Germline V CDR1 and CDR2: MNHNS, SASEGT. CDR3 in amino acids: CASSERGGSNYGYTF. CDR3 nucleotides: TGTGCCAGCAGTGAACGGGGGGGCTCTAACTATGGCTACACCTTC.

Only a few counts were recorded for this clone. The rearrangement links TRBV9 to TRBJ1-6; D is unresolved. The length of the CDR3 is 13 residues. Trimming removed 6 bases from V and 4 bases from J, with 8 bases in between. Germline V gives CDR1 SGDLS, CDR2 YYNGEE. The CDR3 sequence is CASNEGYNSPLHF. The CDR3 DNA sequence: TGTGCCAGCAACGAGGGATATAATTCACCCCTCCACTTT.

The J gene is TRBJ2-2, the V gene TRBV7-7, with a weak D call TRBD2 (5 bases). The CDR3 length is 14 residues. Germline CDR1 and CDR2: SSHAT and FNYEAQ (reference sequence). V lost 1 base and J lost 6, with 9 bases in between. The CDR3 region is CASSLGLPAGELFF. DNA of the CDR3: TGTGCCAGCAGCTTAGGACTACCCGCCGGGGAGCTGTTTTTT. Supplemented by reference TRBV7-7 and TRBJ2-2, the full variable domain reads GAGVSQSPRYKVTKRGQDVTLRCDPISSHATLYWYQQALGQGPEFLTYFNYEAQPDKSGLPSDRFSAERPEGSISTLTIQRTEQRDSAMYRCASSLGLPAGELFFGEGSRLTVL.

The chain joins TRBV15 to TRBJ2-7; D call uncertain. The CDR3 consists of 12 residues. The germline V and J ends were trimmed by 1 base and 6 bases, with 7 bases remaining between them. From germline, CDR1 is LNHNV and CDR2 YYDKDF (reference sequence). The CDR3 here is CATSRGATEQYF. DNA for the CDR3: TGTGCCACCAGCAGAGGGGCGACCGAGCAGTACTTC.